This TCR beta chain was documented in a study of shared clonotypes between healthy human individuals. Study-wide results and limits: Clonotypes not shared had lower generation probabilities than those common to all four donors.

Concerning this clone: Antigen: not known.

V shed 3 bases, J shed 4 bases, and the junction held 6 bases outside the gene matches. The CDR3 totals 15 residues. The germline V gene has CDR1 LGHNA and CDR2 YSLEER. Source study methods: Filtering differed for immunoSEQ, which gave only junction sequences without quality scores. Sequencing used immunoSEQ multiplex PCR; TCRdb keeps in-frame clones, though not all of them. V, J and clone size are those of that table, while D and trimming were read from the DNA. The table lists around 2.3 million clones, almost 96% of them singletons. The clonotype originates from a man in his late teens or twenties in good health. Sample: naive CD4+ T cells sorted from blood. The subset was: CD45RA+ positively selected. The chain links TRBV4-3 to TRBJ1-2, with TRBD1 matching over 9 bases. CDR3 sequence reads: CASSQGGQGTYGYTF. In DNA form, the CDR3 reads TGCGCCAGCAGCCAGGGAGGACAGGGGACCTATGGCTACACCTTC.